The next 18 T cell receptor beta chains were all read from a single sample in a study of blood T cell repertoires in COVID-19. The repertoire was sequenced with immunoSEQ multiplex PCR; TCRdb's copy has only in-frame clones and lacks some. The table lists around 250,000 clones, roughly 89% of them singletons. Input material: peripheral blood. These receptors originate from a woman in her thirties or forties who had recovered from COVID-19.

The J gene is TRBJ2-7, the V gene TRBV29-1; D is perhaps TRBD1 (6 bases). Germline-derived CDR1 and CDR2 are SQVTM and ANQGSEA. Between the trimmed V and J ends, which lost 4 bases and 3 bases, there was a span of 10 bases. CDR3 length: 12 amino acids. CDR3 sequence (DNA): TGCAGCGTTGGAGGGACATTCTACGAGCAGTACTTC. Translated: CSVGGTFYEQYF.

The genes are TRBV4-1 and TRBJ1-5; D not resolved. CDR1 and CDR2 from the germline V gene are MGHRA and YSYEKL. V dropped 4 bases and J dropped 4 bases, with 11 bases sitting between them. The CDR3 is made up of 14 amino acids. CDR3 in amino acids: CASSLTVLNQPQHF. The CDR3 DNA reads TGCGCCAGCAGCCTTACAGTCTTAAATCAGCCCCAGCATTTT.

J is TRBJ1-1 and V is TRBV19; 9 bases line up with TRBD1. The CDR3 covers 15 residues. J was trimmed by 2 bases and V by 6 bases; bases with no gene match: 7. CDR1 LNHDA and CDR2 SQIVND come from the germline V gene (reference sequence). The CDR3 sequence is CASRPGQGINTEAFF. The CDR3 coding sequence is TGTGCCAGTAGACCGGGACAGGGTATTAACACTGAAGCTTTCTTT.

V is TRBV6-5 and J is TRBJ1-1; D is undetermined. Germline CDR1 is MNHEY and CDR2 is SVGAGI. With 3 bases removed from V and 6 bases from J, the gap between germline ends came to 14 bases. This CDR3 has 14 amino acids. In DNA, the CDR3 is TGTGCCAGCAGTTATCGGCCGGGTCTGGCTGAAGCTTTCTTT. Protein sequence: CASSYRPGLAEAFF.

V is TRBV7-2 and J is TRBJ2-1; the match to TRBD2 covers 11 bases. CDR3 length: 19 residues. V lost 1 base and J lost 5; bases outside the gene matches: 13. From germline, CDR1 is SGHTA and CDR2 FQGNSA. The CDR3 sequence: CASSLDRRGTSGFDNEQFF. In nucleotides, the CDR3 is TGTGCCAGCAGCTTAGACCGCAGGGGGACTAGCGGTTTCGACAATGAGCAGTTCTTC. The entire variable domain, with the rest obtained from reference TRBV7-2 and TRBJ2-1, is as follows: GAGVSQSPSNKVTEKGKDVELRCDPISGHTALYWYRQSLGQGLEFLIYFQGNSAPDKSGLPSDRFSAERTGGSVSTLTIQRTQQEDSAVYLCASSLDRRGTSGFDNEQFFGPGTRLTVL.

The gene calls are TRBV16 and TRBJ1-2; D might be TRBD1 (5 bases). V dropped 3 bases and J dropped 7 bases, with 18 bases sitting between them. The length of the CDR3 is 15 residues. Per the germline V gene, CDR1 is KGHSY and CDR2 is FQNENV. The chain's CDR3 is CASSHRAGGSSGYTF. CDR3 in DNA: TGTGCCAGCAGCCACCGGGCGGGGGGATCGAGTGGCTACACCTTC. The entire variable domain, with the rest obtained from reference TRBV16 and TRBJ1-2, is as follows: GEEVAQTPKHLVRGEGQKAKLYCAPIKGHSYVFWYQQVLKNEFKFLISFQNENVFDETGMPKERFSAKCLPNSPCSLEIQATKLEDSAVYFCASSHRAGGSSGYTFGSGTRLTVV.

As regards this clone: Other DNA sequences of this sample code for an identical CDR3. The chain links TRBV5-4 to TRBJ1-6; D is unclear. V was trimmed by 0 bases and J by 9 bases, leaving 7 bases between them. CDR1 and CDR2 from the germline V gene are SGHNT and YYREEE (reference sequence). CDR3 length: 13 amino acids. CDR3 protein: CASSLGSGSPLHF. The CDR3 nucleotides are TGTGCCAGCAGCTTGGGGTCGGGTTCACCCCTCCACTTT. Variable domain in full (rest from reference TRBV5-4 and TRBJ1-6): ETGVTQSPTHLIKTRGQQVTLRCSSQSGHNTVSWYQQALGQGPQFIFQYYREEENGRGNFPPRFSGLQFPNYSSELNVNALELDDSALYLCASSLGSGSPLHFGNGTRLTVT.

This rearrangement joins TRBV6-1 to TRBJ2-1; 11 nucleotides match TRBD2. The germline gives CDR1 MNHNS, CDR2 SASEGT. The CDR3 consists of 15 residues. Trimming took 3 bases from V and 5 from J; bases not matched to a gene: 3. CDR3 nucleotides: TGTGCCAGCAGTGACCTAGCGGGGGGTAACAATGAGCAGTTCTTC. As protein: CASSDLAGGNNEQFF.

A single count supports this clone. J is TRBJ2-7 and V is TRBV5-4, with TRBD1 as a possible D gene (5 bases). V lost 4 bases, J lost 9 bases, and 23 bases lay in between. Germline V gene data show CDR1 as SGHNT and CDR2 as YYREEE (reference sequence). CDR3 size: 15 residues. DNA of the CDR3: TGTGCCAGCAGCCCAGGAAGGGGCGTTTTTTCCGGGCAGTACTTC. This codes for CASSPGRGVFSGQYF.

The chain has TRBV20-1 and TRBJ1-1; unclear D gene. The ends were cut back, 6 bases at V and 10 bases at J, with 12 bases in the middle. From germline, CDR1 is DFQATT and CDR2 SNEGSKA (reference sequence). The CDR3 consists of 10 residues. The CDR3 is CSAAGWGAFF. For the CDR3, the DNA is TGCAGTGCAGCGGGCTGGGGAGCTTTCTTT.

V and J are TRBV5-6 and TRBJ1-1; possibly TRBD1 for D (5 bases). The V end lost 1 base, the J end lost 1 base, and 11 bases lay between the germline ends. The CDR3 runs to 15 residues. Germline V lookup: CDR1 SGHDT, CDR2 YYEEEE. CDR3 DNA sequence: TGTGCCAGCAGCTTGTTACAGGCCGGGAACACTGAAGCTTTCTTT. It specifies CASSLLQAGNTEAFF.

The chain's CDR3 is CASSLGLAAGDTQYF. The CDR3 DNA reads TGTGCCAGCAGCTTGGGACTAGCTGCAGGAGATACGCAGTATTTT. This sequence joins TRBV5-5 and TRBJ2-3; TRBD2 aligns across 7 bases. The CDR3 is 15 residues long. V trimming: 0 bases; J trimming: 5 bases; junction bases outside the gene matches: 6. Germline lookup yields CDR1 SGHKS and CDR2 YYEKEE (reference sequence).

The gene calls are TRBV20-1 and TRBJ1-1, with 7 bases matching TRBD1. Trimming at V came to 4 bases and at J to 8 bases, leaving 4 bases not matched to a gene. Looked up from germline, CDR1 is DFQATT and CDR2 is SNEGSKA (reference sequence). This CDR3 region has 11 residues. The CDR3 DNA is TGCAGTGCTAAATACAGGGGAGAAGCTTTCTTT. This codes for CSAKYRGEAFF.

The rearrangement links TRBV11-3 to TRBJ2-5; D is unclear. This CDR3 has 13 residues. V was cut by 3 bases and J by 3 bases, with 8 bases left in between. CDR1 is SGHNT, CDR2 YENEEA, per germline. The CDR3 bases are TGTGCCAGCAGCTTTAGAGAAGAAGAGACCCAGTACTTC. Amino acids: CASSFREEETQYF.

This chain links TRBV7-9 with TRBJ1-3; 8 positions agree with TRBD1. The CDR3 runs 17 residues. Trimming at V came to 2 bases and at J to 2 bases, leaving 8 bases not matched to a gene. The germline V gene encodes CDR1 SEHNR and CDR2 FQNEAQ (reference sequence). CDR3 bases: TGTGCCAGCAGCTTAAGGGGCCTACAGGGGGCTGGAAACACCATATATTTT. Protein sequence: CASSLRGLQGAGNTIYF.

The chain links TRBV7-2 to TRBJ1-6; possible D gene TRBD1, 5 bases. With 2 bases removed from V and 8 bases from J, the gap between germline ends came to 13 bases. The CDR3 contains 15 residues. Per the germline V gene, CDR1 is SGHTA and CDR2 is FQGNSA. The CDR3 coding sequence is TGTGCCAGCAGCTTACAGGGAACCGAATATTCACCCCTCCACTTT. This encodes CASSLQGTEYSPLHF.

CDR3 in DNA: TGTGCCAGCAGTCTTCAGGGGGCGCGTACCGGGGAGCTGTTTTTT. Its protein product is CASSLQGARTGELFF. The chain combines TRBV7-9 with TRBJ2-2, with 8 bases lining up with TRBD1. CDR1 is SEHNR, CDR2 FQNEAQ, per germline (reference sequence). This CDR3 is 15 amino acids long. The ends lost 6 bases at V and 5 bases at J; junction bases unmatched: 8.

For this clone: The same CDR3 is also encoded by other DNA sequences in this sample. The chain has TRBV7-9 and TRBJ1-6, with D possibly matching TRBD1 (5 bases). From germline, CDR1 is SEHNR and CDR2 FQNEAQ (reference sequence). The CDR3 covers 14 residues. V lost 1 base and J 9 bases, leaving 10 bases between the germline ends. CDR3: CASSLGQGGSPLHF. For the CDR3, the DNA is TGTGCCAGCAGCTTAGGGCAGGGAGGTTCACCCCTCCACTTT.